This is a list of T cell receptor beta chains from one sample in a study of cytomegalovirus exposure and HLA in healthy donors. Repertoires were generated with immunoSEQ multiplex PCR, while TCRdb's copy carries only in-frame clones and drops some. This repertoire shows 100,000 to 150,000 clones, around 73% found once; its top ten account for roughly 1.5%. The sample taken for sequencing was PBMCs. The receptors were gathered from a female donor in good health and CMV-seronegative. The CDR3 runs from the conserved cysteine through the conserved F or W. Fields, in order: V gene, D gene, J gene, CDR3 protein. A D gene is named only where the DNA matches it firmly.

v_call: TRBV28; d_call: TRBD1; j_call: TRBJ2-1; cdr3_aa: CASSLSGTGLYNEQFF
v_call: TRBV27; d_call: .; j_call: TRBJ1-4; cdr3_aa: CASSLSPQGWREKLFF
v_call: TRBV2; d_call: .; j_call: TRBJ1-2; cdr3_aa: CASSDRYTF
v_call: TRBV5-1; d_call: .; j_call: TRBJ2-7; cdr3_aa: CASSLKTTSVGEQYF
v_call: TRBV15; d_call: TRBD1; j_call: TRBJ2-7; cdr3_aa: CATSKRTGTGVREQYF
v_call: TRBV6-5; d_call: TRBD1; j_call: TRBJ1-5; cdr3_aa: CASAPGQLNQPQHF
v_call: TRBV28; d_call: TRBD1; j_call: TRBJ1-2; cdr3_aa: CASSWTGALNYGYTF
v_call: TRBV19; d_call: .; j_call: TRBJ1-2; cdr3_aa: CASSIKGDGYTF
v_call: TRBV28; d_call: .; j_call: TRBJ1-2; cdr3_aa: CASSFVAGANYGYTF
v_call: TRBV5-1; d_call: .; j_call: TRBJ2-7; cdr3_aa: CASGPGSYEQYF
v_call: TRBV9; d_call: .; j_call: TRBJ1-2; cdr3_aa: CASSVEGGGYTF
v_call: TRBV29-1; d_call: TRBD1; j_call: TRBJ1-1; cdr3_aa: CSVERGSGGLTEAFF
v_call: TRBV30; d_call: .; j_call: TRBJ1-2; cdr3_aa: CAWSRGSAGAHYGYTF
v_call: TRBV11-2; d_call: .; j_call: TRBJ2-7; cdr3_aa: CASSSLLGSGEQYF
v_call: TRBV28; d_call: TRBD1; j_call: TRBJ1-3; cdr3_aa: CASSPRQGNTIYF
v_call: TRBV6-5; d_call: .; j_call: TRBJ1-1; cdr3_aa: CASSYGGSPNTEAFF
v_call: TRBV9; d_call: TRBD2; j_call: TRBJ2-5; cdr3_aa: CASSVAVTSAQETQYF